The 29 T cell receptor beta chains given below trace back to one sample, sequenced in a study of PD-L1 blockade in urothelial cancer. Time point noted: pretreatment peripheral blood. Only in-frame clones appear in the TCRdb table, and some are missing; sequencing was by immunoSEQ multiplex PCR. The table has roughly 50,000 clones, about 75% seen once. The material sequenced was PBMCs, taken around atezolizumab (anti-PD-L1) treatment. The receptors stem from an older man with urothelial cancer.

This clone was observed a few times. The gene calls are TRBV12-1 and TRBJ2-3; TRBD2 was called by the table and not checked on the DNA. TRBV12-1 is labeled a pseudogene. CDR3 length: 17 amino acids. The CDR3 spells CASSSRLAGAITDTQYF. The CDR3 DNA sequence: TGTGCCAGCAGCTCCCGACTAGCGGGGGCTATCACAGATACGCAGTATTTT.

The chain combines TRBV29-1 with TRBJ2-7; 7 nucleotides line up with TRBD2. The V segment lost 3 bases and the J segment 5 bases; nucleotides outside the gene matches: 7. Germline CDR1 reads SQVTM; CDR2 reads ANQGSEA. The CDR3 extends over 13 amino acids. This CDR3 is CSVDGGRGNEQYF. Written as DNA, the CDR3 is TGCAGCGTTGACGGGGGGAGAGGGAACGAGCAGTACTTC.

This clone was observed a few times. This chain joins TRBV6-5 and TRBJ2-7, with 9 nucleotides matching TRBD1. This CDR3 has 14 amino acids. J gave up 7 bases and V 6 bases, and 10 bases lay outside the gene matches. The germline CDR1 and CDR2 sequences are MNHEY and SVGAGI. CDR3: CASRRDRVNLEQYF. DNA of the CDR3: TGTGCCAGCAGAAGGGACAGGGTGAATTTAGAGCAGTACTTC.

The gene calls are TRBV11-2 and TRBJ2-7, with 9 nucleotides matching TRBD1. Germline loops: CDR1 SGHAT, CDR2 FQNNGV. The CDR3 is made up of 13 amino acids. The V segment lost 5 bases and the J segment 7 bases; nucleotides outside the gene matches: 6. The CDR3 sequence: CASSHTDRGEQYF. The CDR3 DNA follows: TGTGCCAGCAGCCATACCGACAGGGGGGAGCAGTACTTC.

The CDR3 coding sequence is TGCGCCAGCAGCCAACTAGCGGGAGCAGATACGCAGTATTTT. Translating it yields CASSQLAGADTQYF. This chain uses TRBV4-3 with TRBJ2-3; 10 positions match TRBD2. Germline CDR1 is LGHNA and CDR2 is YSLEER. J gave up 4 bases and V 2 bases, and 0 bases lay outside the gene matches. The CDR3 runs to 14 residues.

The DNA for the CDR3 is TGTGCCAGCAGCCGAACTAGCGGGGGCTCCTACGAGCAGTACTTC. This gives the protein CASSRTSGGSYEQYF. The chain recombines TRBV28 with TRBJ2-7, with 11 bases lining up with TRBD2. The germline V gene has CDR1 MDHEN and CDR2 SYDVKM. The CDR3 totals 15 residues. V was pared by 6 bases and J by 0 bases, with 4 bases of the junction left unmatched. The full variable domain, its missing parts supplied by reference TRBV28 and TRBJ2-7, is DVKVTQSSRYLVKRTGEKVFLECVQDMDHENMFWYRQDPGLGLRLIYFSYDVKMKEKGDIPEGYSVSREKKERFSLILESASTNQTSMYLCASSRTSGGSYEQYFGPGTRLTVT.

V usage is TRBV19 and J usage is TRBJ2-5; 8 bases line up with TRBD2. This CDR3 contains 16 residues. The junction had 8 bases not matched to a gene; V was cut back by 1 base and J by 4 bases. Per the germline V gene, CDR1 is LNHDA and CDR2 is SQIVND (reference sequence). CDR3 in DNA: TGTGCCAGTAGTATAGGAAACGGGGGGGCCTCAGAGACCCAGTACTTC. Amino acid sequence: CASSIGNGGASETQYF.

V and J are TRBV5-1 and TRBJ2-3, with a possible D match to TRBD2 (6 bases). Germline CDR1 is SGHRS and CDR2 is YFSETQ. With 4 bases removed from V and 5 bases from J, the gap between germline ends came to 20 bases. The CDR3 covers 16 residues. The CDR3 DNA follows: TGCGCCAGCAGCCGTACCTTGGGGGGAGGTGAAGATACGCAGTATTTT. Amino acid sequence: CASSRTLGGGEDTQYF.

The chain couples TRBV14 to TRBJ2-7, with TRBD1 identical over 8 bases. Germline V gene lookup returns CDR1 SGHDN and CDR2 FVKESK. The CDR3 totals 13 residues. V lost 5 bases to trimming and J lost 4 bases; unmatched junction nucleotides: 4. CDR3 in amino acids: CASSSRQGYEQYF. The CDR3, as DNA: TGTGCCAGCAGCTCCCGACAGGGGTACGAGCAGTACTTC.

The genes are TRBV7-2 and TRBJ1-1; 8 bases line up with TRBD1. Germline CDR1 is SGHTA and CDR2 is FQGNSA. This CDR3 comprises 16 residues. V shed 0 bases, J shed 5 bases, and the junction held 8 bases outside the gene matches. The CDR3 bases are TGTGCCAGCAGCTTAGCGGGACAGGTCCTCGGGACTGAAGCTTTCTTT. It yields the protein CASSLAGQVLGTEAFF. Full variable domain (remainder filled in from reference TRBV7-2 and TRBJ1-1): GAGVSQSPSNKVTEKGKDVELRCDPISGHTALYWYRQSLGQGLEFLIYFQGNSAPDKSGLPSDRFSAERTGGSVSTLTIQRTQQEDSAVYLCASSLAGQVLGTEAFFGQGTRLTVV.

This chain joins TRBV7-2 and TRBJ1-6; 7 bases map to TRBD1. Germline trimming cut 1 base from V and 9 bases from J; bases unmatched to any gene: 3. CDR1 and CDR2 from the germline V gene are SGHTA and FQGNSA. This CDR3 is built from 14 residues. The CDR3 spells CASSLDRGGSPLHF. The CDR3 DNA reads TGTGCCAGCAGCTTAGACAGGGGAGGTTCACCCCTCCACTTT.

This rearrangement joins TRBV2 to TRBJ2-5; tentative D call: TRBD2 (5 bases). The V gene lost 8 bases and the J gene lost 5 bases, with 12 bases spanning the gap. This CDR3 has 12 residues. CDR1 is SNHLY, CDR2 FYNNEI, per germline. The CDR3 DNA follows: TGTGCCAGCGGACTGGCAAGGGAGACCCAGTACTTC. It translates to CASGLARETQYF.

The J gene is TRBJ1-1, the V gene TRBV18; no clear D. Germline lookup yields CDR1 KGHSH and CDR2 LQKENI. The CDR3 sequence is 14 residues long. Between the trimmed V and J ends, which lost 0 bases and 9 bases, there was a span of 14 bases. This CDR3 is CASSPPGEGKKAFF. For the CDR3, the DNA is TGTGCCAGCTCACCACCTGGGGAGGGAAAGAAAGCTTTCTTT.

This sequence joins TRBV6-5 and TRBJ2-1; tentatively, D is TRBD1 (6 bases). V was cut by 8 bases and J by 9 bases, with 11 bases left in between. Germline V gives CDR1 MNHEY, CDR2 SVGAGI. This CDR3 spans 11 amino acids. The CDR3 nucleotides read TGTGCCAGCTCAGGGGTGGGTGAGCAGTTCTTC. This codes for CASSGVGEQFF.

The rearrangement joins TRBV7-3 to TRBJ2-1; D not certain. The V gene's germline CDR1 is SGHTA and CDR2 FQGTGA. With 2 bases removed from V and 6 bases from J, the gap between germline ends came to 14 bases. The CDR3 runs to 15 residues. CDR3 amino acids: CASSLGGGRVNEQFF. DNA for the CDR3: TGTGCCAGCAGCTTAGGCGGTGGTCGAGTCAATGAGCAGTTCTTC.

J is TRBJ1-6 and V is TRBV7-2; a weak D match, TRBD1 (5 bases). Per the germline V gene, CDR1 is SGHTA and CDR2 is FQGNSA. V was cut by 1 base and J by 0 bases, with 16 bases left in between. The CDR3 covers 19 residues. CDR3 in amino acids: CASSLEQVGAFSYNSPLHF. The CDR3 nucleotides read TGTGCCAGCAGCTTAGAACAGGTTGGGGCGTTCTCCTATAATTCACCCCTCCACTTT.

This clone was picked up one time. The chain couples TRBV4-2 to TRBJ2-3; TRBD2 aligns across 7 bases. The trim removed 0 bases at V and 2 bases at J, leaving 8 bases unmatched. Germline V CDR1 and CDR2: LGHNA, YNFKEQ. The CDR3 has 17 residues. CDR3 sequence: CASSQDWPSGYTDTQYF. CDR3 bases: TGTGCCAGCAGCCAAGATTGGCCTAGCGGATACACAGATACGCAGTATTTT.

The rearrangement links TRBV5-1 to TRBJ2-7, with TRBD2 matching over 8 bases. Germline V gene sequence: CDR1 SGHRS, CDR2 YFSETQ. Germline trimming cut 2 bases from V and 0 bases from J; bases unmatched to any gene: 4. This CDR3 region has 15 residues. The DNA of the CDR3 is TGCGCCAGCAGCTTAGAAGGGACTAGCTCCTACGAGCAGTACTTC. Its translation: CASSLEGTSSYEQYF.

This chain joins TRBV5-8 and TRBJ1-5; TRBD1 matches at 7 bases. CDR3 length: 13 amino acids. Germline CDR1 reads SGHTS; CDR2 reads YDEGEE. Losses at the gene ends were 9 bases for V and 2 bases for J; bases not matched to a gene: 5. CDR3 region: CATRQGGNQPQHF. The CDR3 nucleotides read TGTGCCACCAGACAGGGTGGCAATCAGCCCCAGCATTTT. Full variable domain (rest looked up from reference TRBV5-8 and TRBJ1-5): EAGVTQSPTHLIKTRGQQATLRCSPISGHTSVYWYQQALGLGLQFLLWYDEGEERNRGNFPPRFSGRQFPNYSSELNVNALELEDSALYLCATRQGGNQPQHFGDGTRLSIL.

The chain has TRBV19 and TRBJ2-7; TRBD2 agrees at 12 bases. V trimming: 2 bases; J trimming: 5 bases; junction bases outside the gene matches: 7. The CDR3 contains 16 residues. CDR1 is LNHDA and CDR2 is SQIVND in the germline V gene (reference sequence). The CDR3: CASSISSGRARDEQYF. DNA for the CDR3: TGTGCCAGTAGTATATCTAGCGGGAGGGCCCGAGACGAGCAGTACTTC.

The CDR3 DNA sequence: TGTGCCAGCTCACCACCCTGGGACAAAACCTACAATGAGCAGTTCTTC. Translating it yields CASSPPWDKTYNEQFF. This chain joins TRBV18 and TRBJ2-1; maybe TRBD1 (6 bases). Germline lookup yields CDR1 KGHSH and CDR2 LQKENI. This CDR3 is 16 amino acids long. V gave up 0 bases and J gave up 2 bases, with 11 bases separating them.

The gene calls are TRBV14 and TRBJ1-1; D remains unclear. The CDR3 is made up of 14 amino acids. V lost 2 bases, J lost 0 bases, and 7 bases lay in between. Germline CDR1 reads SGHDN; CDR2 reads FVKESK. This CDR3 is CASSQSQLNTEAFF. For the CDR3, the DNA is TGTGCCAGCAGCCAATCACAGCTGAACACTGAAGCTTTCTTT. The variable domain in full, completed from reference TRBV14 and TRBJ1-1, reads EAGVTQFPSHSVIEKGQTVTLRCDPISGHDNLYWYRRVMGKEIKFLLHFVKESKQDESGMPNNRFLAERTGGTYSTLKVQPAELEDSGVYFCASSQSQLNTEAFFGQGTRLTVV.

The CDR3 DNA reads TGTGCCAGCACCCGAGGCGGGAGGACTGAAGCTTTCTTT. As protein: CASTRGGRTEAFF. This chain links TRBV27 with TRBJ1-1; no firm D call. Trimming pared 7 bases from V and 5 bases from J, leaving 14 bases between. The CDR3 length is 13 residues. The germline CDR1 and CDR2 sequences are MNHEY and SMNVEV (reference sequence).

This CDR3 reads CAWSRLAGGSEQFF. The CDR3 coding sequence is TGTGCCTGGAGCAGACTAGCGGGAGGGTCTGAGCAGTTCTTC. The rearrangement joins TRBV30 to TRBJ2-1, with 14 bases matching TRBD2. V lost 3 bases, J lost 9 bases, and 4 bases stayed unmatched. CDR1 GTSNPN and CDR2 SVGIG come from the germline V gene (reference sequence). The CDR3 totals 14 residues.

V is TRBV30 and J is TRBJ1-1, with 7 positions matching TRBD1. V lost 5 bases to trimming and J lost 5 bases; unmatched junction nucleotides: 11. The length of the CDR3 is 14 residues. The germline V gene has CDR1 GTSNPN and CDR2 SVGIG (reference sequence). The CDR3 sequence: CAWEKGADGTEAFF. As DNA, the CDR3 is TGTGCCTGGGAAAAGGGGGCAGATGGGACTGAAGCTTTCTTT. Full variable domain (rest looked up from reference TRBV30 and TRBJ1-1): SQTIHQWPATLVQPVGSPLSLECTVEGTSNPNLYWYRQAAGRGLQLLFYSVGIGQISSEVPQNLSASRPQDRQFILSSKKLLLSDSGFYLCAWEKGADGTEAFFGQGTRLTVV.

This clone was seen more than once but under ten times. The V gene is TRBV5-6, the J gene TRBJ1-2; D might be TRBD1 (5 bases). In germline, CDR1 is SGHDT, CDR2 YYEEEE. The length of the CDR3 is 15 residues. Trimming removed 2 bases from V and 8 bases from J, with 19 bases in between. The CDR3 region is CASSFGAYGGDGYTF. CDR3 in DNA: TGTGCCAGCAGCTTTGGTGCTTACGGGGGGGACGGCTACACCTTC.

As concerns this clone: At one end, the junction sequence differs from germline, possibly due to a read error. This chain links TRBV11-2 with TRBJ1-3, with TRBD1 identical over 8 bases. This CDR3 contains 16 residues. Germline-derived CDR1 and CDR2 are SGHAT and FQNNGV. This CDR3 reads CASSQAGTGSGNTIYF. The CDR3 coding sequence is TGCGCCAGCAGCCAAGCCGGGACAGGCTCTGGAAACACCATATATTTT.

The V and J genes are TRBV4-2 and TRBJ2-1; possible D gene TRBD2, 5 bases. The CDR3 contains 16 residues. V lost 0 bases and J lost 3, with 12 bases in between. Per the germline V gene, CDR1 is LGHNA and CDR2 is YNFKEQ. CDR3 region: CASSQDSGELYNEQFF. The CDR3 bases are TGTGCCAGCAGCCAAGATAGTGGGGAGCTCTACAATGAGCAGTTCTTC.

This rearrangement joins TRBV5-1 to TRBJ2-7, with D perhaps matching TRBD1 (5 bases). CDR1 is SGHRS, CDR2 YFSETQ, per germline. Trimming left V 3 bases short and J 0 bases short, with 10 bases between. This CDR3 has 14 amino acids. The CDR3 DNA is TGCGCCAGCAGCTCACAGGTATTCTCCTACGAGCAGTACTTC. This sequence encodes CASSSQVFSYEQYF.